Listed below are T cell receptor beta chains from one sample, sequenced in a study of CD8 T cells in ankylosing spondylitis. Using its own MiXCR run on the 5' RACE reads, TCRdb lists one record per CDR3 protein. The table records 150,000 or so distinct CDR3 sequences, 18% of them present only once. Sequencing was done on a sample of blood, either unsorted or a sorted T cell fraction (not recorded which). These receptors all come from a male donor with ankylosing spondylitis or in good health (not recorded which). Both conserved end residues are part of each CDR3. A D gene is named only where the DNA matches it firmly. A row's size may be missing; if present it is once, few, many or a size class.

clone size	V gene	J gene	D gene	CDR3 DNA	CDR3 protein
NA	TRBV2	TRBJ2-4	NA	TGTGCCAGCAGTGAAACGTTTGCGTGGAACATTCAGTACTTC	CASSETFAWNIQYF
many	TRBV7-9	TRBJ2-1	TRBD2	TGTGCCAGCAGCTCGTCCTTGACTAGCGCTAGGGGGAATGAGCAGTTCTTC	CASSSSLTSARGNEQFF
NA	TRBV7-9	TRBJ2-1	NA	TGTGCCAGCAGCCAAGGGAGGCAGAACAATGAGCAGTTCTTC	CASSQGRQNNEQFF
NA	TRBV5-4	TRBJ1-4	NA	TGTGCCAGCAGCGGCGAGGCCAGCACAACTAATGAAAAACTGTTTTTT	CASSGEASTTNEKLFF
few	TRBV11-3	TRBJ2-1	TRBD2	TGTGCCAGCGGCCCTTCAGGGCTAGCGGGAGTGTATGAGCAGTTCTTC	CASGPSGLAGVYEQFF
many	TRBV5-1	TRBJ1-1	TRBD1	TGCGCCAGCAGCTTCCACCGGGACAGGAACACTGAAGCTTTCTTT	CASSFHRDRNTEAFF
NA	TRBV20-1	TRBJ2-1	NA	TGCAGTGCTAGCCTTAGCGGCCCCGACAATGAGCAGTTCTTC	CSASLSGPDNEQFF
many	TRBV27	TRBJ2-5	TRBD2	TGTGCCAGCAGCTGGGGTAGCGGGATAGGAGAGACCCAGTACTTC	CASSWGSGIGETQYF
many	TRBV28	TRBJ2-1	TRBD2	TGTGCCAGCAGTTCGTCCCCGGGACTAGCGGACTCCTACAATGAGCAGTTCTTC	CASSSSPGLADSYNEQFF
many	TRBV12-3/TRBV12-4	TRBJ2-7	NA	TGTGCCAGCAGTTTAGAATCGGAGTTCGAGCAGTACTTC	CASSLESEFEQYF
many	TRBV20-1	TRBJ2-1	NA	TGCAGTGCTAGCCTCGGTTCAGCCTACAATGAGCAGTTCTTC	CSASLGSAYNEQFF
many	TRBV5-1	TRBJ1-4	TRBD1	TGCGCCAGCAGCCCGACAGGGGTTAATGAAAAACTGTTTTTT	CASSPTGVNEKLFF
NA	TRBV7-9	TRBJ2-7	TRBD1	TGTGCCAGCAACCGACCCCATCCGACAGGGTTCCCCTTTTACGAGCAGTACTTC	CASNRPHPTGFPFYEQYF
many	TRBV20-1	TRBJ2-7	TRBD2	TGCAGTGCTAGTACTACTAGCGGGTTCCGCGAGCAGTACTTC	CSASTTSGFREQYF
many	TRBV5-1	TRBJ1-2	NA	TGCGCCAGCAGCTTGACAAGAAGCTATGGCTACACCTTC	CASSLTRSYGYTF
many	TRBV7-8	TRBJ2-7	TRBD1	TGTGCCAGCAGCCTGACAGGGATCAACCACGAGCAGTACTTC	CASSLTGINHEQYF
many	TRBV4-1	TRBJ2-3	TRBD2	TGCGCCAGCAGCAACGGACTAGCGGGAGTGGCAGATACGCAGTATTTT	CASSNGLAGVADTQYF